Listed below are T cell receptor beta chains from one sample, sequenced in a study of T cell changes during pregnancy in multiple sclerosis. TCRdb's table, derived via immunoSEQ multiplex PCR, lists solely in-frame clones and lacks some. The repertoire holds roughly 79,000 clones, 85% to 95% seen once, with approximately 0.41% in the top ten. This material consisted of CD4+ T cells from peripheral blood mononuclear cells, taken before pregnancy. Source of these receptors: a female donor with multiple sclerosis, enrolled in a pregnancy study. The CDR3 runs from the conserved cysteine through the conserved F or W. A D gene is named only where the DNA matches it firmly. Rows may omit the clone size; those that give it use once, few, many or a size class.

CDR3aa: CASSIGVGTEAFF; CDR3nt: TGCGCCAGCAGCATCGGGGTGGGCACTGAAGCTTTCTTT; abundance: -; j_gene: TRBJ1-1; d_gene: -; v_gene: TRBV5-1
CDR3aa: CASSIPGQGAAGANVLTF; CDR3nt: TGTGCCAGTAGTATACCTGGACAGGGGGCAGCTGGGGCCAACGTCCTGACTTTC; abundance: -; j_gene: TRBJ2-6; d_gene: TRBD1; v_gene: TRBV19
CDR3aa: CASSKRGTSADTQYF; CDR3nt: TGTGCCAGCAGCAAACGGGGGACTAGCGCCGATACGCAGTATTTT; abundance: -; j_gene: TRBJ2-3; d_gene: TRBD2; v_gene: TRBV7-2
CDR3aa: CASSLKYEQYF; CDR3nt: TGTGCCAGCAGTCTAAAATACGAGCAGTACTTC; abundance: -; j_gene: TRBJ2-7; d_gene: -; v_gene: TRBV28
CDR3aa: CASSQQGGSGYTF; CDR3nt: TGTGCCAGCAGTCAACAGGGGGGGTCGGGCTACACCTTC; abundance: -; j_gene: TRBJ1-2; d_gene: TRBD1; v_gene: TRBV6-4
CDR3aa: CASSLAGQGSYEQYF; CDR3nt: TGTGCCAGCAGCTTGGCAGGGCAGGGGTCCTACGAGCAGTACTTC; abundance: once; j_gene: TRBJ2-7; d_gene: -; v_gene: TRBV5-5
CDR3aa: CASNIGTGGAGELFF; CDR3nt: TGTGCCAGCAACATTGGGACAGGGGGGGCCGGGGAGCTGTTTTTT; abundance: -; j_gene: TRBJ2-2; d_gene: TRBD1; v_gene: TRBV27
CDR3aa: CASSSTGSNQPQHF; CDR3nt: TGTGCCAGCTCATCGACAGGGAGCAATCAGCCCCAGCATTTT; abundance: -; j_gene: TRBJ1-5; d_gene: TRBD1; v_gene: TRBV18
CDR3aa: CASSRSGTPGEQYF; CDR3nt: TGTGCCAGCAGTCGGTCCGGGACTCCCGGGGAGCAGTACTTC; abundance: -; j_gene: TRBJ2-7; d_gene: -; v_gene: TRBV2
CDR3aa: CASSVTGDYEQYF; CDR3nt: TGCGCCAGCAGCGTCACAGGGGACTACGAGCAGTACTTC; abundance: -; j_gene: TRBJ2-7; d_gene: TRBD1; v_gene: TRBV5-1
CDR3aa: CASSRDRSVSGNTIYF; CDR3nt: TGTGCCAGCTCAAGGGACAGGTCGGTCTCTGGAAACACCATATATTTT; abundance: -; j_gene: TRBJ1-3; d_gene: TRBD1; v_gene: TRBV18
CDR3aa: CASSFPGLAGSNEQFF; CDR3nt: TGTGCCAGCAGCTTTCCGGGACTAGCGGGGTCCAATGAGCAGTTCTTC; abundance: once; j_gene: TRBJ2-1; d_gene: TRBD2; v_gene: TRBV5-6
CDR3aa: CAIKLAGGLEQFF; CDR3nt: TGTGCCATCAAACTAGCGGGGGGGCTTGAGCAGTTCTTC; abundance: -; j_gene: TRBJ2-1; d_gene: TRBD2; v_gene: TRBV10-3
CDR3aa: CASSRDRLGEETQYF; CDR3nt: TGTGCCAGCAGTAGAGACCGTCTGGGAGAAGAGACCCAGTACTTC; abundance: -; j_gene: TRBJ2-5; d_gene: -; v_gene: TRBV7-9
CDR3aa: CASSLGSTRSGANVLTF; CDR3nt: TGTGCCAGCAGTTTAGGGTCGACACGGTCCGGGGCCAACGTCCTGACTTTC; abundance: -; j_gene: TRBJ2-6; d_gene: -; v_gene: TRBV27
CDR3aa: CAIKDRGLNSPLHF; CDR3nt: TGTGCCATCAAGGACAGGGGGTTAAATTCACCCCTCCACTTT; abundance: -; j_gene: TRBJ1-6; d_gene: TRBD1; v_gene: TRBV10-3
CDR3aa: CASSLTGQGEEQYF; CDR3nt: TGTGCCAGCAGCTTAACGGGACAGGGGGAGGAGCAGTACTTC; abundance: once; j_gene: TRBJ2-7; d_gene: TRBD1; v_gene: TRBV7-3
CDR3aa: CASSETQGVAEAFF; CDR3nt: TGTGCCAGCAGCGAAACACAGGGGGTCGCTGAAGCTTTCTTT; abundance: -; j_gene: TRBJ1-1; d_gene: TRBD1; v_gene: TRBV5-4
CDR3aa: CASSYSAGRGNEQYF; CDR3nt: TGTGCCAGCAGTTACTCTGCGGGGCGAGGGAACGAGCAGTACTTC; abundance: -; j_gene: TRBJ2-7; d_gene: -; v_gene: TRBV6-5
CDR3aa: CASSPGRGDPYEQYF; CDR3nt: TGTGCCAGCTCACCAGGGCGGGGGGACCCCTACGAGCAGTACTTC; abundance: -; j_gene: TRBJ2-7; d_gene: TRBD2; v_gene: TRBV18
CDR3aa: CASSPSGRVNNEQFF; CDR3nt: TGTGCCAGCAGCCCCAGCGGGAGGGTAAACAATGAGCAGTTCTTC; abundance: -; j_gene: TRBJ2-1; d_gene: TRBD2; v_gene: TRBV7-3
CDR3aa: CASSQGLAASEQYF; CDR3nt: TGTGCCAGCAGCCAAGGACTGGCGGCGTCCGAGCAGTACTTC; abundance: once; j_gene: TRBJ2-7; d_gene: -; v_gene: TRBV4-2
CDR3aa: CASSLQGVGYNEQFF; CDR3nt: TGTGCCAGCAGCTTACAGGGGGTGGGATACAATGAGCAGTTCTTC; abundance: -; j_gene: TRBJ2-1; d_gene: TRBD1; v_gene: TRBV7-3
CDR3aa: CASSSVRLAGGWNNEQFF; CDR3nt: TGTGCCAGCAGTTCGGTTCGGCTAGCGGGAGGGTGGAACAATGAGCAGTTCTTC; abundance: -; j_gene: TRBJ2-1; d_gene: TRBD2; v_gene: TRBV27
CDR3aa: CASSLSRSYEQYF; CDR3nt: TGTGCCAGCAGCCTGTCCCGCTCCTACGAGCAGTACTTC; abundance: -; j_gene: TRBJ2-7; d_gene: -; v_gene: TRBV7-2
CDR3aa: CASSLERANEKLFF; CDR3nt: TGCGCCAGCAGCTTGGAGCGGGCTAATGAAAAACTGTTTTTT; abundance: -; j_gene: TRBJ1-4; d_gene: -; v_gene: TRBV5-1
CDR3aa: CASLQGQYTEAFF; CDR3nt: TGCGCCAGCCTACAGGGGCAGTACACTGAAGCTTTCTTT; abundance: -; j_gene: TRBJ1-1; d_gene: TRBD1; v_gene: TRBV10-1
CDR3aa: CASSANRSPYEQYF; CDR3nt: TGCGCCAGCAGCGCCAACAGGTCCCCCTACGAGCAGTACTTC; abundance: -; j_gene: TRBJ2-7; d_gene: -; v_gene: TRBV5-1
CDR3aa: CASSLADRGLNIQYF; CDR3nt: TGTGCCAGCAGCTTGGCTGACAGGGGTTTGAACATTCAGTACTTC; abundance: -; j_gene: TRBJ2-4; d_gene: TRBD1; v_gene: TRBV7-2
CDR3aa: CASSPLLGQGRGGYTF; CDR3nt: TGCGCCAGCAGCCCTCTCCTCGGACAGGGCAGAGGTGGCTACACCTTC; abundance: few; j_gene: TRBJ1-2; d_gene: TRBD1; v_gene: TRBV5-1
CDR3aa: CASSMGTRQETQYF; CDR3nt: TGTGCCAGTAGTATGGGGACTAGACAAGAGACCCAGTACTTC; abundance: -; j_gene: TRBJ2-5; d_gene: TRBD2; v_gene: TRBV19
CDR3aa: CASSSISGGDPYNEQFF; CDR3nt: TGTGCCAGCAGCTCCATCTCAGGGGGTGACCCCTACAATGAGCAGTTCTTC; abundance: -; j_gene: TRBJ2-1; d_gene: TRBD1; v_gene: TRBV13
CDR3aa: CASSVSGGASEQYF; CDR3nt: TGTGCCAGCAGTGTCTCAGGGGGCGCGTCTGAGCAGTACTTC; abundance: -; j_gene: TRBJ2-7; d_gene: TRBD1; v_gene: TRBV25-1
CDR3aa: CSVEQMLKSEAFF; CDR3nt: TGCAGCGTTGAGCAGATGTTAAAGTCGGAAGCTTTCTTT; abundance: few; j_gene: TRBJ1-1; d_gene: -; v_gene: TRBV29-1
CDR3aa: CATSGSGDTQYF; CDR3nt: TGTGCCACAAGCGGGTCGGGAGATACGCAGTATTTT; abundance: -; j_gene: TRBJ2-3; d_gene: -; v_gene: TRBV6-6
CDR3aa: CASTPPAGSLGEQYF; CDR3nt: TGTGCCAGCACCCCCCCGGCGGGAAGTCTGGGGGAGCAGTACTTC; abundance: -; j_gene: TRBJ2-7; d_gene: -; v_gene: TRBV6-5
CDR3aa: CAWSVRPGSNSPLHF; CDR3nt: TGTGCCTGGAGTGTACGTCCAGGAAGTAATTCACCCCTCCACTTT; abundance: -; j_gene: TRBJ1-6; d_gene: -; v_gene: TRBV30
CDR3aa: CASSSPQGADIQYF; CDR3nt: TGTGCCAGCAGTTCCCCACAGGGGGCGGACATTCAGTACTTC; abundance: -; j_gene: TRBJ2-4; d_gene: TRBD1; v_gene: TRBV6-5
CDR3aa: CASSRTRDRENGYTF; CDR3nt: TGCGCCAGCAGTCGCACCCGGGACAGGGAGAATGGCTACACCTTC; abundance: -; j_gene: TRBJ1-2; d_gene: TRBD1; v_gene: TRBV5-1
CDR3aa: CASSVRVTGELFF; CDR3nt: TGTGCCAGCAGCGTGAGGGTCACCGGGGAGCTGTTTTTT; abundance: -; j_gene: TRBJ2-2; d_gene: -; v_gene: TRBV9
CDR3aa: CASSSGVLAGEYNEQFF; CDR3nt: TGCGCCAGCAGCTCCGGTGTACTAGCGGGGGAATACAATGAGCAGTTCTTC; abundance: once; j_gene: TRBJ2-1; d_gene: TRBD2; v_gene: TRBV5-1
CDR3aa: CASSVVVGGPSSEQFF; CDR3nt: TGTGCCAGCAGCGTAGTCGTGGGGGGGCCGTCATCCGAGCAGTTCTTC; abundance: -; j_gene: TRBJ2-1; d_gene: -; v_gene: TRBV9
CDR3aa: CASSRGLAGFNEQFF; CDR3nt: TGTGCCAGCAGCCGGGGACTAGCGGGGTTCAATGAGCAGTTCTTC; abundance: -; j_gene: TRBJ2-1; d_gene: TRBD2; v_gene: TRBV11-1
CDR3aa: CASSPSAESGYTF; CDR3nt: TGTGCCAGCTCACCATCAGCGGAGTCGGGCTACACCTTC; abundance: few; j_gene: TRBJ1-2; d_gene: -; v_gene: TRBV18
CDR3aa: CASSLGGAQAKNIQYF; CDR3nt: TGTGCCAGCAGTTTAGGGGGGGCCCAAGCCAAAAACATTCAGTACTTC; abundance: -; j_gene: TRBJ2-4; d_gene: -; v_gene: TRBV28
CDR3aa: CASSLGLAGNTIYF; CDR3nt: TGTGCCAGCAGCCTGGGCCTAGCTGGAAACACCATATATTTT; abundance: -; j_gene: TRBJ1-3; d_gene: -; v_gene: TRBV5-6
CDR3aa: CASRGSGAWKETQYF; CDR3nt: TGCGCCAGCAGGGGTAGCGGGGCCTGGAAGGAGACCCAGTACTTC; abundance: -; j_gene: TRBJ2-5; d_gene: TRBD2; v_gene: TRBV5-1
CDR3aa: CASRKQGLGSYEQYF; CDR3nt: TGTGCCAGCAGGAAACAGGGGTTGGGATCCTACGAGCAGTACTTC; abundance: -; j_gene: TRBJ2-7; d_gene: TRBD1; v_gene: TRBV7-9
CDR3aa: CAWSEGQFNTEAFF; CDR3nt: TGTGCCTGGAGTGAGGGACAGTTTAACACTGAAGCTTTCTTT; abundance: few; j_gene: TRBJ1-1; d_gene: TRBD1; v_gene: TRBV30
CDR3aa: CASSPSVRRDTQYF; CDR3nt: TGTGCCAGTAGTCCTAGCGTCAGGAGGGATACGCAGTATTTT; abundance: -; j_gene: TRBJ2-3; d_gene: -; v_gene: TRBV19
CDR3aa: CASSLNRLAGLNEQFF; CDR3nt: TGTGCCAGCAGCTTAAACAGGCTAGCGGGGCTCAATGAGCAGTTCTTC; abundance: once; j_gene: TRBJ2-1; d_gene: TRBD2; v_gene: TRBV7-3
CDR3aa: CASSFSRTGLVPYEQYF; CDR3nt: TGTGCCAGCAGTTTTTCCCGGACAGGTTTGGTCCCCTACGAGCAGTACTTC; abundance: -; j_gene: TRBJ2-7; d_gene: TRBD1; v_gene: TRBV7-9
CDR3aa: CASSLAGASGANVLTF; CDR3nt: TGTGCCAGCAGCTTAGCTGGAGCCTCTGGGGCCAACGTCCTGACTTTC; abundance: -; j_gene: TRBJ2-6; d_gene: -; v_gene: TRBV11-3
CDR3aa: CASSNSFFSYEQYF; CDR3nt: TGTGCCAGCAGTAACAGTTTCTTTTCCTACGAGCAGTACTTC; abundance: once; j_gene: TRBJ2-7; d_gene: -; v_gene: TRBV6-1
CDR3aa: CAWSINSGGAYEQFF; CDR3nt: TGTGCCTGGAGTATCAATAGCGGGGGGGCATATGAGCAGTTCTTC; abundance: once; j_gene: TRBJ2-1; d_gene: TRBD2; v_gene: TRBV30